One and the same sample provided the 26 T cell receptor beta chains below, sequenced in a study of blood T cell repertoires in COVID-19. This table comes from immunoSEQ multiplex PCR, and its TCRdb copy is limited to in-frame clones, with some not included. Among around 380,000 clones listed, approximately 77% were seen once. Sequencing used peripheral blood. All receptors derive from a human donor with acute or convalescent COVID-19. The donor label of this sample is uncertain.

The chain combines TRBV7-6 with TRBJ1-4, with unresolved D. The CDR3 extends over 17 amino acids. Germline V lookup: CDR1 SGHVS, CDR2 FNYEAQ. Trimming pared 2 bases from V and 3 bases from J, leaving 16 bases between. This chain's CDR3 is CASSLIPPLSPNEKLFF. As DNA, the CDR3 is TGTGCCAGCAGCTTAATACCTCCTCTTAGCCCTAATGAAAAACTGTTTTTT.

This chain's CDR3 is CASSQSGQGVSPLHF. The CDR3 DNA reads TGTGCCAGCAGCCAATCAGGACAGGGGGTTTCACCCCTCCACTTT. The rearrangement links TRBV16 to TRBJ1-6; 10 bases fit TRBD1. From germline, CDR1 is KGHSY and CDR2 FQNENV. Germline trimming cut 0 bases from V and 9 bases from J; bases unmatched to any gene: 2. The CDR3 loop spans 15 amino acids.

This sequence joins TRBV7-9 and TRBJ1-1; 9 nucleotides line up with TRBD1. The germline CDR1 and CDR2 sequences are SEHNR and FQNEAQ (reference sequence). V dropped 4 bases and J dropped 6; count of bases not matched to a gene: 9. This CDR3 comprises 15 residues. CDR3 amino acids: CASSSRTGVESEAFF. Written as DNA, the CDR3 is TGTGCCAGCAGCTCCCGGACAGGGGTAGAATCTGAAGCTTTCTTT.

In its sample, this clone was seen many times. The V call is TRBV27, the J call TRBJ2-7; D not resolved. The CDR3 length is 15 residues. V shed 0 bases and J shed 5 bases, with 14 bases lying between them. Germline CDR1 MNHEY, CDR2 SMNVEV (reference sequence). CDR3 nucleotide sequence: TGTGCCAGCAGTTTATCGGGCACCGCAGTCCACGAGCAGTACTTC. The encoded protein is CASSLSGTAVHEQYF.

This clone was observed a single time. The chain links TRBV19 to TRBJ1-1, with no clear D. The germline V gene has CDR1 LNHDA and CDR2 SQIVND (reference sequence). CDR3 length: 13 amino acids. V was trimmed by 4 bases and J by 1 base, leaving 7 bases between them. CDR3 residues: CASSTQRNTEAFF. CDR3 sequence (DNA): TGTGCCAGTAGTACTCAGCGGAACACTGAAGCTTTCTTT.

This sequence joins TRBV6-5 and TRBJ1-6; 7 bases fit TRBD1. The length of the CDR3 is 15 residues. Germline trimming cut 5 bases from V and 11 bases from J; bases unmatched to any gene: 12. The germline V gene encodes CDR1 MNHEY and CDR2 SVGAGI. The CDR3 protein is CASSRPTGLGAPLHF. The CDR3 bases are TGTGCCAGCAGTCGCCCGACAGGGTTAGGGGCACCCCTCCACTTT.

This sequence joins TRBV10-2 and TRBJ1-2, with D uncertain. CDR3 size: 14 residues. CDR1 and CDR2 from the germline V gene are WSHSY and SAAADI. V was cut by 7 bases and J by 0 bases, with 12 bases left in between. CDR3 sequence reads: CASTIRRTNYGYTF. The CDR3 DNA sequence: TGCGCCAGCACTATTCGGAGGACTAACTATGGCTACACCTTC.

The rearrangement uses TRBV19 and TRBJ1-2, with TRBD1 matching over 8 bases. The V segment lost 8 bases and the J segment 7 bases; nucleotides outside the gene matches: 6. CDR1 and CDR2 from the germline V gene are LNHDA and SQIVND (reference sequence). This CDR3 has 12 amino acids. The DNA of the CDR3 is TGTGCCAGTTCCACAGGGGGAGGTGGCTACACCTTC. Translating it yields CASSTGGGGYTF.

The chain couples TRBV27 to TRBJ1-6; D gene uncertain. There are 12 residues in the CDR3. The germline CDR1 and CDR2 sequences are MNHEY and SMNVEV (reference sequence). V dropped 3 bases and J dropped 10 bases, with 7 bases sitting between them. The chain's CDR3 is CASSFSGSPLHF. The DNA for the CDR3 is TGTGCCAGCAGTTTCTCAGGATCACCCCTCCACTTT.

The gene calls are TRBV7-8 and TRBJ1-2, with D unclear. This CDR3 has 14 residues. CDR1 is SGHVS and CDR2 is FQNEAQ in the germline V gene. Trimming removed 3 bases from V and 6 bases from J, with 14 bases in between. DNA of the CDR3: TGTGCCAGCAGCTTTCGCGGGAACCCAAATGGCTACACCTTC. Amino acids: CASSFRGNPNGYTF.

The chain has TRBV29-1 and TRBJ1-2, with 7 nucleotides matching TRBD1. With 1 base clipped from V and 7 bases from J, the junction kept 9 bases outside the gene matches. The CDR3 is 14 residues long. Per germline, CDR1 SQVTM and CDR2 ANQGSEA. The CDR3 DNA reads TGCAGCGTTGAAGGCAGCAGGGGGTGGGCTGGCTACACCTTC. Its protein is CSVEGSRGWAGYTF. Complete variable domain (other parts from reference TRBV29-1 and TRBJ1-2): SAVISQKPSRDICQRGTSLTIQCQVDSQVTMMFWYRQQPGQSLTLIATANQGSEATYESGFVIDKFPISRPNLTFSTLTVSNMSPEDSSIYLCSVEGSRGWAGYTFGSGTRLTVV.

The chain combines TRBV14 with TRBJ1-1, with D possibly TRBD1 on 5 matching bases. The CDR3 length is 15 residues. Germline V gene lookup returns CDR1 SGHDN and CDR2 FVKESK. The ends were cut back, 4 bases at V and 1 base at J, with 13 bases in the middle. The CDR3 coding sequence is TGTGCCAGCAGCCTCCCGAGACAGCCGAACACTGAAGCTTTCTTT. Translated: CASSLPRQPNTEAFF.

This chain links TRBV15 with TRBJ2-3; maybe TRBD2 (6 bases). V was trimmed by 1 base and J by 1 base, leaving 15 bases between them. The CDR3 is 17 residues long. From germline, CDR1 is LNHNV and CDR2 YYDKDF (reference sequence). The CDR3 spells CATSRVKTGVGTDTQYF. Written as DNA, the CDR3 is TGTGCCACCAGCAGAGTAAAAACGGGAGTGGGCACAGATACGCAGTATTTT.

This clone occurred a few times. The V gene is TRBV5-5, the J gene TRBJ1-2; D call uncertain. This CDR3 is built from 13 residues. Germline V gene sequence: CDR1 SGHKS, CDR2 YYEKEE (reference sequence). Trimming stripped 4 bases from V and 7 bases from J, with 14 bases between. This chain's CDR3 is CASSPRGSGGYTF. DNA of the CDR3: TGTGCCAGCAGCCCCCGGGGTAGCGGTGGCTACACCTTC. Combining the CDR3 with reference TRBV5-5 and TRBJ1-2 gives the whole variable domain DAGVTQSPTHLIKTRGQQVTLRCSPISGHKSVSWYQQVLGQGPQFIFQYYEKEERGRGNFPDRFSARQFPNYSSELNVNALLLGDSALYLCASSPRGSGGYTFGSGTRLTVV.

This clone was observed once. J is TRBJ1-2 and V is TRBV29-1, with TRBD1 matching over 9 bases. V shed 1 base and J 8 bases; nucleotides not matched to a gene: 8. Germline V gene data show CDR1 as SQVTM and CDR2 as ANQGSEA. This CDR3 region has 14 residues. The CDR3 DNA sequence: TGCAGCGTTGAAGGCGGGACAGGGCTGGGAGGCTACACCTTC. Protein: CSVEGGTGLGGYTF.

The sample holds one count of this clone. V and J are TRBV3-1 (or the pseudogene TRBV3-2) and TRBJ1-2; 11 bases are shared with TRBD1. Germline V gives CDR1 LGHDT, CDR2 YNNKEL (reference sequence). The CDR3 has 15 amino acids. With 4 bases clipped from V and 4 bases from J, the junction kept 5 bases outside the gene matches. DNA for the CDR3: TGTGCCAGCAGCCGGCCCGGGACAGGGGGCTATGGCTACACCTTC. Translating gives CASSRPGTGGYGYTF.

The chain couples TRBV30 to TRBJ1-6, with D possibly matching TRBD1 (6 bases). The V and J ends lost 5 bases and 7 bases respectively, with 15 bases between them. This CDR3 comprises 14 residues. CDR1 and CDR2 (germline): GTSNPN, SVGIG (reference sequence). The CDR3 here is CAWSDGGGNSPLHF. In nucleotides, the CDR3 is TGTGCCTGGTCCGATGGGGGCGGGAATTCACCCCTCCACTTT.

This CDR3 is CASSQGTSGRETQYF. In DNA form, the CDR3 reads TGCGCCAGCAGCCAAGGGACTAGCGGGAGGGAGACCCAGTACTTC. The rearrangement uses TRBV4-1 and TRBJ2-5, with 14 bases that match TRBD2. The length of the CDR3 is 15 residues. The germline V gene has CDR1 MGHRA and CDR2 YSYEKL. V dropped 1 base and J dropped 5; count of bases not matched to a gene: 0.

CDR3 sequence (DNA): TGCGCCAGCACCATCAGAGGACTAGCGGGGGAAAACATTCAGTACTTC. Its protein product is CASTIRGLAGENIQYF. The chain carries TRBV10-1 and TRBJ2-4; 13 nucleotides agree with TRBD2. The junction had 8 bases not matched to a gene; V was cut back by 7 bases and J by 5 bases. The length of the CDR3 is 16 residues. Germline V CDR1 and CDR2: WNHNN, SYGVQD (reference sequence).

The chain uses TRBV9 and TRBJ2-5, with 8 bases lining up with TRBD1. The V segment lost 3 bases and the J segment 3 bases; nucleotides outside the gene matches: 7. CDR1 SGDLS and CDR2 YYNGEE come from the germline V gene. The CDR3 is 15 amino acids. As DNA, the CDR3 is TGTGCCAGCAGCGGTGGGACAGGAGGGAAAGAGACCCAGTACTTC. Translating it yields CASSGGTGGKETQYF.

V is TRBV3-1 (or the pseudogene TRBV3-2) and J is TRBJ2-5, with 12 bases aligning to TRBD2. V trimming: 4 bases; J trimming: 5 bases; junction bases outside the gene matches: 2. This CDR3 has 14 residues. Germline values: CDR1 LGHDT, CDR2 YNNKEL (reference sequence). The CDR3 loop is CASSRTSGTETQYF. CDR3 sequence (DNA): TGTGCCAGCAGCCGGACTAGCGGGACGGAGACCCAGTACTTC.

The chain joins TRBV11-2 to TRBJ2-1, with 8 bases lining up with TRBD2. There are 16 residues in the CDR3. Germline-derived CDR1 and CDR2 are SGHAT and FQNNGV. With 3 bases clipped from V and 0 bases from J, the junction kept 4 bases outside the gene matches. CDR3 loop: CASSLIAGSSYNEQFF. Written as DNA, the CDR3 is TGTGCCAGCAGCTTGATAGCGGGAAGCTCCTACAATGAGCAGTTCTTC.

The chain is built from TRBV25-1 and TRBJ2-1, with D possibly matching TRBD2 (5 bases). This CDR3 region has 14 residues. Trimming stripped 3 bases from V and 5 bases from J, with 11 bases between. Germline V gene sequence: CDR1 MGHDK, CDR2 SYGVNS. In DNA, the CDR3 is TGTGCCAGCAGTGAGGACGGGATTAACAATGAGCAGTTCTTC. Translation: CASSEDGINNEQFF.

The CDR3 DNA follows: TGTGCCAGCTCACCGGGACAGGGGGTTATGAACTACGAGCAGTACTTC. This translates into CASSPGQGVMNYEQYF. This chain connects TRBV18 to TRBJ2-7, with TRBD1 matching over 11 bases. Looked up from germline, CDR1 is KGHSH and CDR2 is LQKENI. Trimming at V came to 3 bases and at J to 3 bases, leaving 7 bases not matched to a gene. The length of the CDR3 is 16 residues.

V and J are TRBV6-5 and TRBJ1-3; D not resolved. CDR3 size: 15 residues. Germline CDR1 is MNHEY and CDR2 is SVGAGI. The V end lost 8 bases, the J end lost 0 bases, and 14 bases lay between the germline ends. CDR3 residues: CASLTRSSSGNTIYF. In nucleotides, the CDR3 is TGTGCCAGCCTAACTCGGAGTTCCTCTGGAAACACCATATATTTT.

The rearrangement joins TRBV6-5 to TRBJ2-7; 9 bases are shared with TRBD2. V trimming: 10 bases; J trimming: 4 bases; junction bases outside the gene matches: 11. CDR1 is MNHEY, CDR2 SVGAGI, per germline. The CDR3 runs to 14 residues. CDR3 DNA: TGTGCCACCTCCCGGGAGCGGGGGGAATACGAGCAGTACTTC. It specifies CATSRERGEYEQYF.